The 21 T cell receptor beta chains below were found in one sample sequenced in a study of CD8+ T cells in alopecia areata. RNA extraction and reverse transcription yielded cDNA as sequencing template. TCRdb keeps only in-frame clones here, not all; method: immunoSEQ multiplex PCR. The data contain under 200,000 clones, less than 70% of them singletons. Treatment in this sample: oral pan-JAK inhibitor, 5-10 mg twice daily. The material sequenced was CD4+ T cells sorted from blood, taken at week 24, from a patient treated with tofacitinib. The receptors shown here come from a human donor with alopecia areata.

The rearrangement links TRBV5-4 to TRBJ1-1, with D possibly being TRBD1 (6 bases). There are 15 residues in the CDR3. Trimming left V 0 bases short and J 5 bases short, with 14 bases between. Germline V CDR1 and CDR2: SGHNT, YYREEE (reference sequence). CDR3 loop: CASSLEGGVGTEAFF. CDR3 sequence (DNA): TGTGCCAGCAGCTTGGAGGGGGGAGTAGGAACTGAAGCTTTCTTT.

This chain links TRBV15 with TRBJ2-2, with no clear D. CDR1 and CDR2 from the germline V gene are LNHNV and YYDKDF (reference sequence). V dropped 1 base and J dropped 0 bases, with 12 bases sitting between them. CDR3 length: 17 amino acids. CDR3 sequence (DNA): TGTGCCACCAGCAGAGTTAAAGGGCCGTCGAACACCGGGGAGCTGTTTTTT. Translating it yields CATSRVKGPSNTGELFF.

The sample holds one count of this clone. The rearrangement uses TRBV25-1 and TRBJ2-2; the match to TRBD1 covers 8 bases. Unmatched junction bases numbered 10, after V lost 0 bases and J lost 4 bases. The germline CDR1 and CDR2 sequences are MGHDK and SYGVNS. This CDR3 has 18 residues. CDR3 protein: CASSEYPVQGDITGELFF. The DNA for the CDR3 is TGTGCCAGCAGTGAATACCCCGTACAGGGGGATATCACCGGGGAGCTGTTTTTT. The variable domain in full, completed from reference TRBV25-1 and TRBJ2-2, reads EADIYQTPRYLVIGTGKKITLECSQTMGHDKMYWYQQDPGMELHLIHYSYGVNSTEKGDLSSESTVSRIRTEHFPLTLESARPSHTSQYLCASSEYPVQGDITGELFFGEGSRLTVL.

This clone was seen a few times. The genes are TRBV29-1 and TRBJ2-3; 10 bases are shared with TRBD2. The germline V gene has CDR1 SQVTM and CDR2 ANQGSEA. Losses at the gene ends were 5 bases for V and 2 bases for J; bases not matched to a gene: 16. This CDR3 is 18 amino acids long. DNA of the CDR3: TGCAGCGTTCGCACCCTAGCGGGGGAATACCAACACACAGATACGCAGTATTTT. Protein product: CSVRTLAGEYQHTDTQYF.

A remark on this clone: A junction end diverges from the germline sequence, so it may reflect a read error. The chain recombines TRBV7-9 with TRBJ2-7; D is perhaps TRBD2 (5 bases). This CDR3 is 14 amino acids long. Germline assignment: CDR1 SEHNR and CDR2 FQNEAQ (reference sequence). CDR3 sequence reads: CASSLARTSYEQYF. As DNA, the CDR3 is TGTGCCAGCAGTTTAGCGAGGACTTCTTACGAGCAGTACTTC.

This clone was detected a few times. The genes are TRBV29-1 and TRBJ2-1; 9 nucleotides align to TRBD1. CDR1 is SQVTM, CDR2 ANQGSEA, per germline. CDR3 size: 15 residues. V was pared by 3 bases and J by 6 bases, with 9 bases of the junction left unmatched. The CDR3 region has the DNA TGCAGCGTTGATCCCCCCGGGACAGGGCCCAATGAGCAGTTCTTC. Its translation: CSVDPPGTGPNEQFF.

The rearrangement joins TRBV5-1 to TRBJ1-1; weak D call: TRBD1 (5 bases). V lost 4 bases, J lost 1 base, and 11 bases lay in between. The CDR3 totals 14 residues. Germline V CDR1 and CDR2: SGHRS, YFSETQ. CDR3 region: CASSLGVENTEAFF. The CDR3 coding sequence is TGCGCCAGCAGCCTGGGGGTCGAGAACACTGAAGCTTTCTTT.

The sample holds a few counts of this clone. The chain links TRBV7-9 to TRBJ2-5, with TRBD2 identical over 11 bases. The CDR3 has 16 residues. Germline V CDR1 and CDR2: SEHNR, FQNEAQ (reference sequence). Germline trimming cut 5 bases from V and 3 bases from J; bases unmatched to any gene: 8. The CDR3 reads CASSQGTSGSKETQYF. The DNA for the CDR3 is TGTGCCAGCAGCCAGGGCACTAGCGGGAGCAAAGAGACCCAGTACTTC.

This clone has just one count. The chain couples TRBV4-1 to TRBJ2-3; TRBD1 might be the D (5 bases). The CDR3 is 13 amino acids. V gave up 4 bases and J gave up 4 bases, with 9 bases separating them. Germline values: CDR1 MGHRA, CDR2 YSYEKL. The CDR3 protein is CASSLTRADTQYF. CDR3 bases: TGCGCCAGCAGCCTAACCAGGGCAGATACGCAGTATTTT.

This chain links TRBV9 with TRBJ2-2, with D perhaps matching TRBD1 (5 bases). CDR3 length: 16 amino acids. The germline CDR1 and CDR2 sequences are SGDLS and YYNGEE. V lost 4 bases and J lost 0, with 13 bases in between. Here the CDR3 reads CASSPIGQTNTGELFF. In DNA form, the CDR3 reads TGTGCCAGCAGCCCCATAGGACAAACGAACACCGGGGAGCTGTTTTTT.

The rearrangement links TRBV29-1 to TRBJ2-2; the D gene could be TRBD1 or TRBD2 (6 bases each). Trimming took 4 bases from V and 6 from J, leaving 15 bases between them. Germline V gene lookup returns CDR1 SQVTM and CDR2 ANQGSEA. The CDR3 extends over 14 amino acids. The CDR3 sequence is CSVGSSGAAGELFF. The CDR3 region has the DNA TGCAGCGTTGGATCCTCGGGGGCGGCCGGGGAGCTGTTTTTT.

This chain connects TRBV2 to TRBJ2-5; no reliable D call. Germline CDR1 is SNHLY and CDR2 is FYNNEI. Trimming cost V 6 bases and J 5 bases, with 16 bases left between them. The CDR3 totals 14 residues. CDR3 sequence reads: CASSARPPGETQYF. CDR3 nucleotide sequence: TGTGCCAGCAGCGCCAGGCCCCCCGGGGAGACCCAGTACTTC.

The chain links TRBV10-2 to TRBJ2-5; D might be TRBD2 (6 bases). The CDR3 has 13 amino acids. The germline V gene has CDR1 WSHSY and CDR2 SAAADI. V lost 5 bases, J lost 8 bases, and 15 bases lay in between. The CDR3 reads CASSFQLGGTQYF. CDR3 DNA sequence: TGCGCCAGCAGTTTTCAACTGGGGGGAACCCAGTACTTC.

The chain uses TRBV29-1 and TRBJ1-1; maybe TRBD1 (5 bases). Deletions cut 4 bases from V and 4 bases from J, with 10 bases between. Germline V gene lookup returns CDR1 SQVTM and CDR2 ANQGSEA. The CDR3 loop spans 12 amino acids. Here the CDR3 reads CSVGDVPTEAFF. Written as DNA, the CDR3 is TGCAGCGTTGGGGACGTCCCCACTGAAGCTTTCTTT.

V and J are TRBV6-5 and TRBJ2-7; 8 nucleotides match TRBD1. V lost 5 bases, J lost 2 bases, and 5 bases stayed unmatched. CDR3 length equals 14 residues. CDR1 MNHEY and CDR2 SVGAGI come from the germline V gene. The CDR3: CASSLDRGPYEQYF. The CDR3 DNA is TGTGCCAGCAGTCTCGACAGGGGCCCCTACGAGCAGTACTTC.

The gene calls are TRBV5-6 and TRBJ1-2, with D maybe TRBD1 (5 bases). This CDR3 has 14 residues. The germline CDR1 and CDR2 sequences are SGHDT and YYEEEE. With 0 bases removed from V and 8 bases from J, the gap between germline ends came to 14 bases. The DNA of the CDR3 is TGTGCCAGCAGCTTGGTATTTGGGGGGAACGGCTACACCTTC. Translation: CASSLVFGGNGYTF.

The gene calls are TRBV7-8 and TRBJ2-7; no clear D. The V end lost 6 bases, the J end lost 5 bases, and 11 bases lay between the germline ends. Germline loops: CDR1 SGHVS, CDR2 FQNEAQ. This CDR3 is 12 amino acids long. The CDR3 loop reads CASRSDLDEQYF. CDR3 nucleotide sequence: TGTGCCAGCAGATCCGACCTGGACGAGCAGTACTTC.

In this sample, this clone turned up a few times. V usage is TRBV30 and J usage is TRBJ2-2; no clear D gene. The CDR3 is made up of 14 amino acids. Germline V CDR1 and CDR2: GTSNPN, SVGIG (reference sequence). Trimming stripped 3 bases from V and 5 bases from J, with 13 bases between. CDR3 sequence reads: CAWRSAIGTGELFF. The CDR3 bases are TGTGCCTGGAGGTCAGCTATAGGGACCGGGGAGCTGTTTTTT.

V is TRBV9 and J is TRBJ2-2; tentative D call: TRBD1 (5 bases). Germline CDR1 reads SGDLS; CDR2 reads YYNGEE. The CDR3 is 13 amino acids. Deletions cut 6 bases from V and 3 bases from J, with 9 bases between. CDR3 amino acids: CASKIGDTGELFF. CDR3 DNA: TGTGCCAGCAAGATAGGGGACACCGGGGAGCTGTTTTTT. Supplemented by reference TRBV9 and TRBJ2-2, the full variable domain reads DSGVTQTPKHLITATGQRVTLRCSPRSGDLSVYWYQQSLDQGLQFLIQYYNGEERAKGNILERFSAQQFPDLHSELNLSSLELGDSALYFCASKIGDTGELFFGEGSRLTVL.

This clone was seen a handful of times. J is TRBJ2-5 and V is TRBV4-1; TRBD2 aligns across 7 bases. Losses at the gene ends were 0 bases for V and 7 bases for J; bases not matched to a gene: 5. This CDR3 has 14 amino acids. CDR1 is MGHRA, CDR2 YSYEKL, per germline. CDR3 residues: CASSQERTSRTQYF. The DNA of the CDR3 is TGCGCCAGCAGCCAAGAACGGACTAGTAGGACCCAGTACTTC.

The table lists this clone with a few counts. This sequence joins TRBV7-2 and TRBJ2-7; D not certain. V gave up 6 bases and J gave up 0 bases, with 6 bases separating them. The CDR3 is 12 amino acids. Germline CDR1 and CDR2: SGHTA and FQGNSA. The CDR3 protein is CASRLSSYEQYF. The CDR3 region has the DNA TGTGCCAGCAGACTAAGCTCCTACGAGCAGTACTTC. Together with reference TRBV7-2 and TRBJ2-7, the CDR3 gives the full variable domain: GAGVSQSPSNKVTEKGKDVELRCDPISGHTALYWYRQSLGQGLEFLIYFQGNSAPDKSGLPSDRFSAERTGGSVSTLTIQRTQQEDSAVYLCASRLSSYEQYFGPGTRLTVT.